The 11 T cell receptor beta chains listed next were all sequenced from one sample in a study of monozygotic twins with inflammatory bowel disease. Using the 5' RACE reads, TCRdb records one entry per CDR3 protein without DNA. The sample's table shows about 300,000 distinct CDR3 sequences. The specimen sequenced was blood. These receptors were obtained from a human donor with ulcerative colitis or Crohn's disease, or a healthy co-twin of an affected twin (not recorded which).

V is TRBV16 and J is TRBJ2-1. CDR3 size: 17 residues. In germline, CDR1 is KGHSY, CDR2 FQNENV. The chain's CDR3 is CASSQSLAGSSYNEQFF.

V usage is TRBV20-1 and J usage is TRBJ1-2; absent DNA, TCRdb's TRBD1 call cannot be checked. Per the germline V gene, CDR1 is DFQATT and CDR2 is SNEGSKA (reference sequence). The CDR3 is made up of 15 amino acids. The chain's CDR3 is CSADTYGQGTYGYTF.

The chain is built from TRBV3-1 and TRBJ2-2; TCRdb lists TRBD2, though no DNA is available to test this call. The length of the CDR3 is 14 residues. From germline, CDR1 is LGHDT and CDR2 YNNKEL (reference sequence). The CDR3 spells CASSWDYNTGELFF.

This chain joins TRBV19 and TRBJ2-1; the TRBD2 assignment by TCRdb is unverifiable without DNA. Per germline, CDR1 LNHDA and CDR2 SQIVND (reference sequence). This CDR3 spans 17 amino acids. CDR3 protein: CATTPFGGRADRNEQFF.

The CDR3 loop is CASSKALWDRGPGRDGEQYF. The rearrangement uses TRBV21-1 and TRBJ2-7; TCRdb's assignment of TRBD1 cannot be checked, as there is no DNA. TRBV21-1 is tagged as a pseudogene. The CDR3 sequence is 20 residues long.

V usage is TRBV3-1 and J usage is TRBJ1-1; with no DNA, the TCRdb D assignment of TRBD1 cannot be verified. The CDR3 runs to 16 residues. Germline V gene sequence: CDR1 LGHDT, CDR2 YNNKEL (reference sequence). The CDR3 sequence is CASSQGIGTLNTEAFF.

V is TRBV10-2 and J is TRBJ2-7; absent DNA, TCRdb's TRBD2 call cannot be checked. The CDR3 loop spans 13 amino acids. Germline V gene lookup returns CDR1 WSHSY and CDR2 SAAADI. The CDR3 loop reads CASSWLAEYEQYF.

The chain recombines TRBV7-9 with TRBJ2-1; TCRdb proposes TRBD2, but this gene call is untestable without DNA. Germline CDR1 and CDR2: SEHNR and FQNEAQ (reference sequence). The CDR3 contains 17 residues. The CDR3 is CASSRGTSGRSDDEQFF.

The chain recombines TRBV25-1 with TRBJ2-5; no DNA is available, so the TRBD1 call from TCRdb remains unchecked. The germline gives CDR1 MGHDK, CDR2 SYGVNS. The CDR3 spans 16 residues. CDR3 protein: CASSEGSGRVQETQYF.

The gene calls are TRBV20-1 and TRBJ2-7; no DNA is available, so the TRBD2 call from TCRdb remains unchecked. The germline gives CDR1 DFQATT, CDR2 SNEGSKA (reference sequence). CDR3 length: 14 amino acids. The CDR3 spells CSARTSGGAQEQYF.

This sequence joins TRBV7-2 and TRBJ2-7; TCRdb's D gene call, TRBD2, goes unchecked for lack of DNA. Germline CDR1 SGHTA, CDR2 FQGNSA. CDR3 length equals 12 residues. The CDR3: CASSHLPDEQYF.